This entry lists 10 T cell receptor beta chains sequenced from one sample in a study of blood T cells in healthy people across ages. Alongside a J-beta primer mix, a sample-barcoded 5' primer served in a second PCR lasting roughly 7 to 11 cycles. Each CDR3 protein is one row after TCRdb ran MiXCR on the 5' RACE reads. The sample lists 700,000 or so distinct CDR3 sequences, about a fifth occurring once. Sequencing was done on a sample of blood. These TCRs come from a man in his 70s in good health.

The genes are TRBV12-3 or TRBV12-4 and TRBJ1-6; tentatively, D is TRBD1 (5 bases). CDR3 length: 14 amino acids. V lost 4 bases, J lost 8 bases, and 12 bases lay in between. As DNA, the CDR3 is TGTGCCAGCAGTTATTCAGGGACCCATTCACCCCTCCACTTT. Translated: CASSYSGTHSPLHF.

This clonotype has a handful of counts. The rearrangement uses TRBV7-6 and TRBJ1-1; no firm D call. V was cut by 0 bases and J by 7 bases, with 9 bases left in between. CDR1 and CDR2 from the germline V gene are SGHVS and FNYEAQ. The CDR3 runs 13 residues. This CDR3 is CASSLAEDGEAFF. The CDR3 DNA reads TGTGCCAGCAGCTTAGCTGAGGACGGTGAAGCTTTCTTT.

This clonotype occurred a few times. The chain joins TRBV29-1 to TRBJ2-3; D is unresolved. The CDR3 loop spans 12 amino acids. Germline V gene data show CDR1 as SQVTM and CDR2 as ANQGSEA. Trimming removed 4 bases from V and 4 bases from J, with 9 bases in between. The DNA of the CDR3 is TGCAGCGTTGTTCGTTCCGCAGATACGCAGTATTTT. The encoded protein is CSVVRSADTQYF.

The chain's CDR3 is CASSWTRDSEQFF. CDR3 DNA: TGTGCCAGCAGTTGGACTAGGGATAGTGAGCAGTTCTTC. This chain uses TRBV12-3 or TRBV12-4 with TRBJ2-1, with 7 bases that match TRBD2. There are 13 residues in the CDR3. Trimming took 4 bases from V and 9 from J; bases not matched to a gene: 6.

This clonotype was recorded a few times. The CDR3 reads CASTEQRLLYEQYF. CDR3 nucleotide sequence: TGTGCCAGCACCGAACAAAGGCTTTTATACGAGCAGTACTTC. This chain connects TRBV12-3 or TRBV12-4 to TRBJ2-5, with D unclear. Gene TRBJ2-7 matches the end of the DNA better, so the J call may be wrong. This CDR3 is 14 amino acids long.

This clonotype has more than one count but fewer than ten. The gene calls are TRBV28 and TRBJ1-3, with 8 bases matching TRBD1. The CDR3 is made up of 18 amino acids. Germline V CDR1 and CDR2: MDHEN, SYDVKM. V lost 2 bases and J lost 0; bases outside the gene matches: 9. The CDR3 loop reads CASSLPQGGQASGNTIYF. The DNA of the CDR3 is TGTGCCAGCAGTTTACCGCAGGGGGGACAGGCCTCTGGAAACACCATATATTTT.

This clonotype was seen a handful of times. This chain connects TRBV12-3 or TRBV12-4 to TRBJ2-3, with D possibly being TRBD1 or TRBD2 (6 bases each). Trimming removed 8 bases from V and 0 bases from J, with 15 bases in between. The CDR3 consists of 15 residues. CDR3 sequence (DNA): TGTGCCAGCGGATGGATAGGGGGGAGCACAGATACGCAGTATTTT. Translating gives CASGWIGGSTDTQYF.

About this clonotype: One junction end disagrees with the germline gene, perhaps due to a read error. The chain carries TRBV12-3 or TRBV12-4 and TRBJ2-3; D unclear. The CDR3 consists of 14 residues. DNA of the CDR3: TGTGCCTGCAAGGGTTGGGTGAACACAGATACGCAATATTTT. Translated, it gives CACKGWVNTDTQYF.

This clonotype was observed a few times. The V call is TRBV20-1, the J call TRBJ2-7; TRBD2 matches at 10 bases. The germline CDR1 and CDR2 sequences are DFQATT and SNEGSKA (reference sequence). Trimming removed 4 bases from V and 5 bases from J; junction bases left unmatched: 11. CDR3 length equals 15 residues. The CDR3 coding sequence is TGCAGTGCTACCAGACTAGCGGGTGTCCGGAACGAGCAGTACTTC. Amino acid sequence: CSATRLAGVRNEQYF.

This clonotype was seen a few times. The chain links TRBV5-1 to TRBJ2-3, with 7 bases aligning to TRBD2. The ends lost 7 bases at V and 2 bases at J; junction bases unmatched: 7. The CDR3 consists of 14 residues. Germline V gene lookup returns CDR1 SGHRS and CDR2 YFSETQ. The chain's CDR3 is CASLRESNTDTQYF. The CDR3 DNA sequence: TGCGCCAGCTTGCGGGAGAGTAACACAGATACGCAGTATTTT.